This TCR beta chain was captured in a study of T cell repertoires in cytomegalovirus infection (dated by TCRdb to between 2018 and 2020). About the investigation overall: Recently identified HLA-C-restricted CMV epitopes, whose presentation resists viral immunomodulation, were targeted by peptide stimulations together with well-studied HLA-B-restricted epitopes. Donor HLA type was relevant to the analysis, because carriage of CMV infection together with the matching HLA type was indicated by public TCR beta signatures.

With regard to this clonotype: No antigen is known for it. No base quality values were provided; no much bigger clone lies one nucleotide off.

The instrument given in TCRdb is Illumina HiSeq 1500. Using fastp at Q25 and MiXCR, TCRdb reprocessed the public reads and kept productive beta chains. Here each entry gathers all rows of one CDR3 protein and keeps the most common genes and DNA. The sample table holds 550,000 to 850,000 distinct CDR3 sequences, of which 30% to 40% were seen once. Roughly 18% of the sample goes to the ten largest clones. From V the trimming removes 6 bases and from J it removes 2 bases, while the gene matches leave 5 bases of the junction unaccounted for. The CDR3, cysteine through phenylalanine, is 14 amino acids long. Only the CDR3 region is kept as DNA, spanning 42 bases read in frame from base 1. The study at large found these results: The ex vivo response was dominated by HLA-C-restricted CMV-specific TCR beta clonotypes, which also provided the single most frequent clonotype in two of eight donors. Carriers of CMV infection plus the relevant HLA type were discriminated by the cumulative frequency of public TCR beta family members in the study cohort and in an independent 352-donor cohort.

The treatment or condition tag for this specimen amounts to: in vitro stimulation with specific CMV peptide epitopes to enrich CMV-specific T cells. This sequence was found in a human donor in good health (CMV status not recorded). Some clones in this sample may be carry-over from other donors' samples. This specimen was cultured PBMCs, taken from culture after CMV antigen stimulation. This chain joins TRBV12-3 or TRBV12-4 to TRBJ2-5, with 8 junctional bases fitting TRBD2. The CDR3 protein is CASRSLAAQETQYF. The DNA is TGTGCCAGCAGGTCACTAGCGGCTCAAGAGACCCAGTACTTC.